These 23 T cell receptor beta chains originate from one sample sequenced in a study of cytomegalovirus exposure and HLA in healthy donors. Use of 60 Vbeta and 13 Jbeta primers characterized the PCR. The data were produced by immunoSEQ multiplex PCR, yet TCRdb's version contains in-frame clones alone and is incomplete. The profile shows roughly 90,000 clones, roughly 82% of them singletons. Specimen: PBMCs. The receptors stem from a man aged 25 to 40 in good health and CMV-seropositive.

The chain carries TRBV5-6 and TRBJ2-5; 8 bases are shared with TRBD1. This CDR3 is 15 amino acids long. Germline CDR1 and CDR2: SGHDT and YYEEEE. After removal of 4 bases from V and 5 bases from J, the junction contained 10 bases not matched to a gene. DNA of the CDR3: TGTGCCAGCAGCGGACTGGGACAGGTGAGGGAGACCCAGTACTTC. Protein: CASSGLGQVRETQYF.

The chain joins TRBV15 to TRBJ2-1; 11 bases fit TRBD1. The V and J ends lost 5 bases and 7 bases, in that order; junction bases with no gene match: 7. CDR3 length: 15 residues. Germline lookup yields CDR1 LNHNV and CDR2 YYDKDF (reference sequence). Here the CDR3 reads CATSGTGTGGNEQFF. CDR3 nucleotides: TGTGCCACCAGCGGAACCGGGACAGGGGGAAATGAGCAGTTCTTC.

This CDR3 reads CASRGEREFDEQFF. In DNA, the CDR3 is TGTGCCAGCAGGGGGGAGCGGGAGTTCGATGAGCAGTTCTTC. V and J are TRBV6-4 and TRBJ2-1, with 8 positions matching TRBD2. This CDR3 is 14 amino acids long. J was trimmed by 8 bases and V by 6 bases; bases with no gene match: 9. Germline CDR1 reads MRHNA; CDR2 reads SNTAGT.

This clone was detected a few times. V usage is TRBV5-1 and J usage is TRBJ1-1; a weak D match, TRBD1 (6 bases). V was shortened by 3 bases and J by 3 bases, with 12 bases between the two germline ends. Germline lookup yields CDR1 SGHRS and CDR2 YFSETQ. The CDR3 has 14 amino acids. CDR3 sequence (DNA): TGCGCCAGCAGCTCCGGGACACCTGACACTGAAGCTTTCTTT. Translation gives CASSSGTPDTEAFF. Full variable domain (missing parts from reference TRBV5-1 and TRBJ1-1): KAGVTQTPRYLIKTRGQQVTLSCSPISGHRSVSWYQQTPGQGLQFLFEYFSETQRNKGNFPGRFSGRQFSNSRSEMNVSTLELGDSALYLCASSSGTPDTEAFFGQGTRLTVV.

The V and J genes are TRBV7-2 and TRBJ2-5; D is uncertain. The V end lost 5 bases, the J end lost 2 bases, and 9 bases lay between the germline ends. The CDR3 has 13 residues. CDR1 is SGHTA and CDR2 is FQGNSA in the germline V gene. For the CDR3, the DNA is TGTGCCAGCAGCCCCTGGCGGCAAGAGACCCAGTACTTC. This translates into CASSPWRQETQYF.

This chain's CDR3 is CSVEGGEGTDTQYF. In DNA form, the CDR3 reads TGCAGCGTTGAAGGCGGGGAGGGAACAGATACGCAGTATTTT. The chain joins TRBV29-1 to TRBJ2-3; TRBD2 matches at 7 bases. Germline V gene data show CDR1 as SQVTM and CDR2 as ANQGSEA. This CDR3 has 14 residues. V lost 1 base, J lost 3 bases, and 4 bases stayed unmatched.

This chain connects TRBV28 to TRBJ2-5; 11 bases map to TRBD1. Gene TRBJ2-7 matches the end of the DNA better, so the J call may be wrong. This CDR3 contains 15 residues. Germline V lookup: CDR1 MDHEN, CDR2 SYDVKM. The CDR3 here is CASSTRDRGFYEQYF. The CDR3 region has the DNA TGTGCCAGCAGTACCCGGGACAGGGGGTTCTACGAGCAGTACTTC.

The chain carries TRBV5-6 and TRBJ2-1; 7 bases align to TRBD2. The CDR3 runs to 15 residues. V lost 4 bases to trimming and J lost 4 bases; unmatched junction nucleotides: 8. The V gene's germline CDR1 is SGHDT and CDR2 YYEEEE. This CDR3 is CASSPLASGYNEQFF. The DNA for the CDR3 is TGTGCCAGCAGCCCCTTGGCTAGCGGTTACAATGAGCAGTTCTTC.

J is TRBJ2-5 and V is TRBV7-8; 7 bases match TRBD1. The J call may not be correct, given that the DNA end is closer to TRBJ2-7. In germline, CDR1 is SGHVS, CDR2 FQNEAQ. The CDR3 contains 14 residues. The CDR3 DNA follows: TGTGCCAGCAGCTTAGCGGACAGGACCTACGAGCAGTACTTC. Its protein product is CASSLADRTYEQYF.

This chain joins TRBV2 and TRBJ2-5, with 8 positions matching TRBD1. Germline V gene data show CDR1 as SNHLY and CDR2 as FYNNEI. The CDR3 extends over 15 amino acids. The V and J ends lost 6 bases and 2 bases, in that order; junction bases with no gene match: 8. CDR3 sequence (DNA): TGTGCCAGCAGGGACATCGGGACAGGTCAAGAGACCCAGTACTTC. It encodes CASRDIGTGQETQYF.

This clone was seen only a few times. The chain joins TRBV5-1 to TRBJ1-1; no definite D call. The V and J ends lost 1 base and 0 bases respectively, with 10 bases between them. CDR1 and CDR2 from the germline V gene are SGHRS and YFSETQ. The CDR3 spans 15 residues. CDR3 nucleotides: TGCGCCAGCAGCTTGTCGGTTGCCATGAACACTGAAGCTTTCTTT. It encodes CASSLSVAMNTEAFF.

The J gene is TRBJ2-7, the V gene TRBV7-2, with 10 bases that match TRBD2. The ends lost 5 bases at V and 3 bases at J; junction bases unmatched: 16. The CDR3 extends over 18 amino acids. Germline CDR1 SGHTA, CDR2 FQGNSA. The CDR3 bases are TGTGCCAGCAGCAGAACGATCTCAGGACTAGCGGAGTTCTACGAGCAGTACTTC. This gives the protein CASSRTISGLAEFYEQYF.

The CDR3 nucleotides are TGTGCCAGCTCCATACGGACAGGGCATAAGAACTCCTACAATGAGCAGTTCTTC. Its protein is CASSIRTGHKNSYNEQFF. The gene calls are TRBV18 and TRBJ2-1, with 8 nucleotides matching TRBD1. Germline V lookup: CDR1 KGHSH, CDR2 LQKENI. CDR3 length: 18 amino acids. J was trimmed by 0 bases and V by 6 bases; bases with no gene match: 13. Full variable domain (outside the CDR3, taken from reference TRBV18 and TRBJ2-1): NAGVMQNPRHLVRRRGQEARLRCSPMKGHSHVYWYRQLPEEGLKFMVYLQKENIIDESGMPKERFSAEFPKEGPSILRIQQVVRGDSAAYFCASSIRTGHKNSYNEQFFGPGTRLTVL.

The rearrangement joins TRBV7-2 to TRBJ2-5; 7 bases align to TRBD2. The CDR3 consists of 14 residues. Trimming at V came to 3 bases and at J to 5 bases, leaving 6 bases not matched to a gene. Germline V gene sequence: CDR1 SGHTA, CDR2 FQGNSA. The CDR3 DNA reads as TGTGCCAGCAGCTTCGGGGGAGGGGTGGAGACCCAGTACTTC. It specifies CASSFGGGVETQYF.

This chain links TRBV28 with TRBJ2-3; 14 nucleotides line up with TRBD2. V was pared by 5 bases and J by 2 bases, with 12 bases of the junction left unmatched. From germline, CDR1 is MDHEN and CDR2 SYDVKM. This CDR3 has 19 amino acids. In nucleotides, the CDR3 is TGTGCCAGCAGTGCCCAGTTCGGGACTAGCGGGGGACTCACAGATACGCAGTATTTT. This encodes CASSAQFGTSGGLTDTQYF.

The genes are TRBV15 and TRBJ1-6; 7 bases line up with TRBD1. This CDR3 is built from 17 residues. Losses at the gene ends were 4 bases for V and 9 bases for J; bases not matched to a gene: 15. CDR1 is LNHNV and CDR2 is YYDKDF in the germline V gene (reference sequence). The CDR3 protein is CATSTTQGSRGLSPLHF. The CDR3 DNA sequence: TGTGCCACCAGCACCACACAGGGGTCTAGGGGGCTTTCACCCCTCCACTTT.

The chain employs TRBV19 and TRBJ2-3; TRBD2 agrees at 13 bases. CDR3 length equals 22 residues. From germline, CDR1 is LNHDA and CDR2 SQIVND (reference sequence). After removal of 10 bases from V and 4 bases from J, the junction contained 29 bases not matched to a gene. CDR3: CATRSPPIFGSGLAGFADTQYF. The CDR3 DNA is TGTGCCACCCGATCACCCCCCATCTTTGGTTCGGGACTAGCGGGGTTCGCAGATACGCAGTATTTT. Combining the CDR3 with reference TRBV19 and TRBJ2-3 gives the whole variable domain DGGITQSPKYLFRKEGQNVTLSCEQNLNHDAMYWYRQDPGQGLRLIYYSQIVNDFQKGDIAEGYSVSREKKESFPLTVTSAQKNPTAFYLCATRSPPIFGSGLAGFADTQYFGPGTRLTVL.

The sample holds a few counts of this clone. The chain employs TRBV5-1 and TRBJ1-5; 8 bases map to TRBD1. This CDR3 comprises 14 residues. Germline-derived CDR1 and CDR2 are SGHRS and YFSETQ. V was clipped by 0 bases and J by 5 bases; unmatched bases: 1. The CDR3 coding sequence is TGCGCCAGCAGCTTGGTGACAGGGGATCAGCCCCAGCATTTT. Translation: CASSLVTGDQPQHF.

This rearrangement joins TRBV30 to TRBJ1-1, with D possibly TRBD1 on 5 matching bases. This CDR3 contains 15 residues. The germline V and J ends were trimmed by 3 bases and 2 bases, with 16 bases remaining between them. Germline-derived CDR1 and CDR2 are GTSNPN and SVGIG (reference sequence). The CDR3 DNA follows: TGTGCCTGGAGGGGGCAGGGTTGGGGCAACACTGAAGCTTTCTTT. This sequence encodes CAWRGQGWGNTEAFF.

The chain has TRBV7-2 and TRBJ2-5, with TRBD2 matching over 11 bases. J lost 5 bases, V lost 5 bases, and 7 bases had no gene match. The V gene's germline CDR1 is SGHTA and CDR2 FQGNSA. The CDR3 length is 15 residues. The CDR3 DNA is TGTGCCAGCAGCCCTCTAGCGGGAGGTGTGGAGACCCAGTACTTC. This translates into CASSPLAGGVETQYF.

The chain uses TRBV30 and TRBJ1-2; 9 bases line up with TRBD1. In germline, CDR1 is GTSNPN, CDR2 SVGIG (reference sequence). This CDR3 region has 12 residues. Trimming removed 7 bases from V and 4 bases from J; junction bases left unmatched: 4. DNA of the CDR3: TGTGCCTTTACAGGGGGCAGCTATGGCTACACCTTC. Translated: CAFTGGSYGYTF.

The gene calls are TRBV30 and TRBJ1-5, with D possibly being TRBD1 (5 bases). This CDR3 spans 16 amino acids. Trimming left V 2 bases short and J 2 bases short, with 16 bases between. CDR1 GTSNPN and CDR2 SVGIG come from the germline V gene (reference sequence). The CDR3 DNA is TGTGCCTGGAGTATAAAGGGGATATTGGGCAATCAGCCCCAGCATTTT. It encodes CAWSIKGILGNQPQHF.

The V gene is TRBV6-1, the J gene TRBJ2-4, with 7 bases aligning to TRBD1. CDR1 and CDR2 (germline): MNHNS, SASEGT. This CDR3 region has 13 residues. V was pared by 9 bases and J by 4 bases, with 6 bases of the junction left unmatched. The CDR3 nucleotides read TGTGCCAGTTGCTCGGGACAGAAAAACATTCAGTACTTC. As protein: CASCSGQKNIQYF.